Listed below are T cell receptor beta chains from one sample, sequenced in a study of pediatric ulcerative colitis. Sequenced by immunoSEQ multiplex PCR; TCRdb stores in-frame clones only, minus some. The table records 65,000 or so clones, roughly nine tenths of them present only once. Material: blood. These receptors originate from a boy aged 10-17 years with severe ulcerative colitis. CDR3s include the opening cysteine and the closing phenylalanine or tryptophan. Each record gives: J gene, V gene, CDR3 length, CDR3 protein.

TRBJ2-7 | TRBV7-9 | 15 | CASSFSVQGPYEQYF
TRBJ2-3 | TRBV5-1 | 14 | CASSPVALPDTQYF
TRBJ1-2 | TRBV19 | 15 | CASSIDFREGTGYTF
TRBJ2-5 | TRBV5-1 | 15 | CASSPPGTSGKTQYF
TRBJ1-5 | TRBV27 | 15 | CASSLGGLSNQPQHF
TRBJ2-3 | TRBV13 | 16 | CASSLEGIEGSDTQYF
TRBJ2-7 | TRBV6-1 | 13 | CASTMNRVYEQYF
TRBJ2-5 | TRBV11-2 | 16 | CASSLILQGRSETQYF
TRBJ1-1 | TRBV7-9 | 12 | CASSPGRTEAFF
TRBJ2-7 | TRBV6-1 | 11 | CASSYGQGEYF